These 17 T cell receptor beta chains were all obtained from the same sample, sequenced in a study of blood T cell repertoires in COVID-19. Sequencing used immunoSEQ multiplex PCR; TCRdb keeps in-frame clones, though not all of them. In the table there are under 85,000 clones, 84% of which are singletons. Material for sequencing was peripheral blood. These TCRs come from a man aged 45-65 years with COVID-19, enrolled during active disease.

The chain's CDR3 is CASSRDIFTDTQYF. CDR3 nucleotide sequence: TGTGCCAGCAGCCGGGACATATTCACAGATACGCAGTATTTT. J is TRBJ2-3 and V is TRBV5-4; D possibly corresponds to TRBD1 (6 bases). CDR1 is SGHNT, CDR2 YYREEE, per germline (reference sequence). Trimming shortened V by 4 bases and J by 2 bases, and 11 bases separated the two germline ends. The CDR3 totals 14 residues.

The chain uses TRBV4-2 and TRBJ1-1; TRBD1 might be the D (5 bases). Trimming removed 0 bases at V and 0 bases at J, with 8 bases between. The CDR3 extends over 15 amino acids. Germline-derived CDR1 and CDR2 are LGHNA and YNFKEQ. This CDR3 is CASSQEDRMNTEAFF. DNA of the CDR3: TGTGCCAGCAGCCAAGAAGACAGAATGAACACTGAAGCTTTCTTT.

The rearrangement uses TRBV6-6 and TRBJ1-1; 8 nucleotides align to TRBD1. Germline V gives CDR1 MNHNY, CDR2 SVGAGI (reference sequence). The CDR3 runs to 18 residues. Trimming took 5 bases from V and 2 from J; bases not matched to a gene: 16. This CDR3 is CASSPLNIWDRRNTEAFF. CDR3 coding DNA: TGTGCCAGCAGTCCCCTAAACATATGGGACAGGAGAAACACTGAAGCTTTCTTT.

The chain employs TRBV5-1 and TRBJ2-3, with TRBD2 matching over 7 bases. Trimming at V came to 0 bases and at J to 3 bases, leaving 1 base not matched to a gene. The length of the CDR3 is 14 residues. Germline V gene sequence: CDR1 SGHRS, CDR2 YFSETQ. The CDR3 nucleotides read TGCGCCAGCAGCTTGGGCGGGGGAACAGATACGCAGTATTTT. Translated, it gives CASSLGGGTDTQYF.

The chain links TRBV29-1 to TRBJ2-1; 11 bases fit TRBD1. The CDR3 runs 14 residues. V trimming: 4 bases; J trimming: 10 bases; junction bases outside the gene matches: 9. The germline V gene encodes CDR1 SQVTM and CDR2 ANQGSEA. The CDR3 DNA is TGCAGCGTTGGAAGGACAGGGGGCGTCGGGGAGCAGTTCTTC. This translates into CSVGRTGGVGEQFF.

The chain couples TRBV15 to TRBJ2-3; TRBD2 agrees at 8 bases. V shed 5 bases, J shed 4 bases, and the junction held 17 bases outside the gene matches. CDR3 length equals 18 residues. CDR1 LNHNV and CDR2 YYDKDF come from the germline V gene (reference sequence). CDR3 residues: CATSATPPSGGLPDTQYF. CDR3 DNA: TGTGCCACCAGCGCGACCCCGCCCAGCGGGGGCCTGCCAGATACGCAGTATTTT.

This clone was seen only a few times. CDR3 sequence (DNA): TGTGCCAGCAAGGGACAGGTTGTCACCGGGGAGCTGTTTTTT. As protein: CASKGQVVTGELFF. The chain is built from TRBV2 and TRBJ2-2, with TRBD1 matching 8 bases. This CDR3 is 14 amino acids long. J gave up 4 bases and V 7 bases, and 5 bases lay outside the gene matches. The V gene's germline CDR1 is SNHLY and CDR2 FYNNEI.

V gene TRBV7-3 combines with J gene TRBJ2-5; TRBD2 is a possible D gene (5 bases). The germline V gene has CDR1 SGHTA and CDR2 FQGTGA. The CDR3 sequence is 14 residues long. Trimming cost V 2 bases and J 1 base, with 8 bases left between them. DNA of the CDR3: TGTGCCAGCAGCTTAGGGCTAGCCCAAGAGACCCAGTACTTC. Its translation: CASSLGLAQETQYF.

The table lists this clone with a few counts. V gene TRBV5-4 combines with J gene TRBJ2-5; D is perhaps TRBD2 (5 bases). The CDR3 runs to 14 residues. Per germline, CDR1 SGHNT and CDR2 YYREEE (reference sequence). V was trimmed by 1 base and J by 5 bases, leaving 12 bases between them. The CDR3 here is CASSLIGVGETQYF. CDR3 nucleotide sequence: TGTGCCAGCAGCTTGATCGGGGTCGGGGAGACCCAGTACTTC.

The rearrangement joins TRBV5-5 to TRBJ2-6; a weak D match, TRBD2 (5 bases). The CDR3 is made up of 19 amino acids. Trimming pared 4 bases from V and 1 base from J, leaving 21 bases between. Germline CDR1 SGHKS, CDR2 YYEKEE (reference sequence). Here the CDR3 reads CASSPPRSGLGSGANVLTF. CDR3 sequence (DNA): TGTGCCAGCAGCCCCCCCCGCTCTGGACTCGGGTCTGGGGCCAACGTCCTGACTTTC.

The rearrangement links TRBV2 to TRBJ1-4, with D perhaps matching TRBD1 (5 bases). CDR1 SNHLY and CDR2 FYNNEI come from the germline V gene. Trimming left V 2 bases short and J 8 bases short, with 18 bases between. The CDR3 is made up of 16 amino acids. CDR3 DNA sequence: TGTGCCAGCAGTGAATCCCCCCAAGACAGTGGCGAAAAACTGTTTTTT. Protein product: CASSESPQDSGEKLFF.

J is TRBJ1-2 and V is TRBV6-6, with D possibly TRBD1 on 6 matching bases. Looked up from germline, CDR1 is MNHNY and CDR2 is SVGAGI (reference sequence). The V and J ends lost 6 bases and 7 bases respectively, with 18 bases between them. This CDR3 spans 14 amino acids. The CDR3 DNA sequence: TGTGCCAGCAGAACGATCCGACAGGTTGCTGGCTACACCTTC. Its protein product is CASRTIRQVAGYTF.

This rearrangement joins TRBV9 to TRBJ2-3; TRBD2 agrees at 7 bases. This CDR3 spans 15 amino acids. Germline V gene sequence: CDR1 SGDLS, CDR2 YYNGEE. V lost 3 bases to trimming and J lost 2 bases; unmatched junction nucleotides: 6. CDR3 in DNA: TGTGCCAGCAGCGCTACAGCGGGGACCACAGATACGCAGTATTTT. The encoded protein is CASSATAGTTDTQYF.

The CDR3 DNA follows: TGTGCCAGCAGACAGTACGGCACTGAAGCTTTCTTT. It specifies CASRQYGTEAFF. The chain combines TRBV6-5 with TRBJ1-1; the D is unclear. V was cut by 6 bases and J by 4 bases, with 9 bases left in between. Germline CDR1 is MNHEY and CDR2 is SVGAGI. The CDR3 has 12 amino acids.

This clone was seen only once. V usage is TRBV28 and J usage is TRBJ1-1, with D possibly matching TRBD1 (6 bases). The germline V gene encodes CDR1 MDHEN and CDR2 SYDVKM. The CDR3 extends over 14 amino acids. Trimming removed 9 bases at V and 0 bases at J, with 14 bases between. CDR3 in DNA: TGTGCCAGTTGGAACGGACAGATGAACACTGAAGCTTTCTTT. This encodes CASWNGQMNTEAFF.

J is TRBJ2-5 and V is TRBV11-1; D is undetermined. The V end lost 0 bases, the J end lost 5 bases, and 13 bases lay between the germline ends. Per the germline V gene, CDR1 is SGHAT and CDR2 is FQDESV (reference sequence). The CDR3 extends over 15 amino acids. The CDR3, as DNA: TGTGCCAGCAGCTTAGCGACGGTAGCAGTGGAGACCCAGTACTTC. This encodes CASSLATVAVETQYF.

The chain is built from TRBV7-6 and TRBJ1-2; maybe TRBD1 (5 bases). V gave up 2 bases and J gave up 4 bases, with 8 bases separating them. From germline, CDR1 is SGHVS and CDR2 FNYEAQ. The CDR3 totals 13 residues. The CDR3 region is CASSLSQGYGYTF. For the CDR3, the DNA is TGTGCCAGCAGCTTATCGCAGGGCTATGGCTACACCTTC.